Listed here are 18 T cell receptor beta chains from one sample, sequenced in a study of siplizumab effects on memory and regulatory T cells. Profiled with immunoSEQ multiplex PCR; TCRdb holds only in-frame clones, not every one. Of some 100,000 clones listed, around 94% are singletons. The sample consisted of non-Treg CD4+ T cells sorted from blood. These receptors were obtained from a human donor in good health.

The chain recombines TRBV12-5 with TRBJ2-2; perhaps TRBD1 as D (6 bases). The CDR3 is 13 residues long. V gave up 3 bases and J gave up 4 bases, with 6 bases separating them. Per germline, CDR1 LGHNT and CDR2 FRNRAP. The CDR3 is CASGLGGTGELFF. CDR3 DNA sequence: TGTGCTAGTGGTTTAGGGGGCACCGGGGAGCTGTTTTTT.

The chain joins TRBV28 to TRBJ2-7; no definite D call. The CDR3 has 13 residues. CDR1 and CDR2 from the germline V gene are MDHEN and SYDVKM. V was clipped by 2 bases and J by 0 bases, with 5 bases between them. The CDR3 sequence: CASSLGNSYEQYF. In nucleotides, the CDR3 is TGTGCCAGCAGTTTAGGGAACTCCTACGAGCAGTACTTC. Full variable domain (rest looked up from reference TRBV28 and TRBJ2-7): DVKVTQSSRYLVKRTGEKVFLECVQDMDHENMFWYRQDPGLGLRLIYFSYDVKMKEKGDIPEGYSVSREKKERFSLILESASTNQTSMYLCASSLGNSYEQYFGPGTRLTVT.

This sequence joins TRBV28 and TRBJ2-2; possibly TRBD1 for D (6 bases). The CDR3 runs to 18 residues. Germline assignment: CDR1 MDHEN and CDR2 SYDVKM. With 6 bases removed from V and 1 base from J, the gap between germline ends came to 21 bases. Written as DNA, the CDR3 is TGTGCCAGCAGCGCAACTCAGGGGTTCCGGAGGAACACCGGGGAGCTGTTTTTT. Translating it yields CASSATQGFRRNTGELFF.

V and J are TRBV5-8 and TRBJ1-1; no reliable D call. The CDR3 is made up of 13 amino acids. The germline V and J ends were trimmed by 0 bases and 4 bases, with 7 bases remaining between them. CDR1 SGHTS and CDR2 YDEGEE come from the germline V gene. The CDR3 sequence: CASSLVGFTEAFF. The CDR3, as DNA: TGTGCCAGCAGCTTGGTGGGTTTCACTGAAGCTTTCTTT. Full variable domain (missing parts from reference TRBV5-8 and TRBJ1-1): EAGVTQSPTHLIKTRGQQATLRCSPISGHTSVYWYQQALGLGLQFLLWYDEGEERNRGNFPPRFSGRQFPNYSSELNVNALELEDSALYLCASSLVGFTEAFFGQGTRLTVV.

The CDR3 loop is CASSEVPGPREQFF. In DNA form, the CDR3 reads TGTGCCAGCAGTGAAGTCCCAGGCCCCCGTGAGCAGTTCTTC. The chain has TRBV6-1 and TRBJ2-1; D is uncertain. The CDR3 covers 14 residues. V was clipped by 1 base and J by 9 bases, with 13 bases between them. Per the germline V gene, CDR1 is MNHNS and CDR2 is SASEGT.

V usage is TRBV28 and J usage is TRBJ1-2, with a weak D call TRBD1 (6 bases). V dropped 8 bases and J dropped 7 bases, with 17 bases sitting between them. Germline lookup yields CDR1 MDHEN and CDR2 SYDVKM. The CDR3 covers 13 residues. The CDR3 DNA reads TGTGCCAGCCTCAGGGGACAAGGGGGTGGCTACACCTTC. It codes for CASLRGQGGGYTF.

The chain uses TRBV6-1 and TRBJ2-1, with TRBD2 matching 10 bases. The V gene end was trimmed by 6 bases and the J gene end by 4 bases; junction bases not matched to a gene: 6. Germline V gene lookup returns CDR1 MNHNS and CDR2 SASEGT. This CDR3 has 15 residues. The CDR3 coding sequence is TGTGCCAGCAGCAGCGGGAGGGTGATTTACAATGAGCAGTTCTTC. As protein: CASSSGRVIYNEQFF.

The CDR3 DNA is TGTGCCAGTAGTTTTGGCCAGAACACCGGGGAGCTGTTTTTT. Amino acid sequence: CASSFGQNTGELFF. V gene TRBV19 combines with J gene TRBJ2-2; D is uncertain. V was clipped by 5 bases and J by 1 base, with 8 bases between them. This CDR3 is 14 amino acids long. Germline V gives CDR1 LNHDA, CDR2 SQIVND (reference sequence). Full variable domain (remainder filled in from reference TRBV19 and TRBJ2-2): DGGITQSPKYLFRKEGQNVTLSCEQNLNHDAMYWYRQDPGQGLRLIYYSQIVNDFQKGDIAEGYSVSREKKESFPLTVTSAQKNPTAFYLCASSFGQNTGELFFGEGSRLTVL.

This clone occurred once. The chain is built from TRBV12-5 and TRBJ2-5, with D tentatively TRBD1 (5 bases). Germline V lookup: CDR1 LGHNT, CDR2 FRNRAP. The CDR3 spans 11 residues. V lost 7 bases and J lost 6, with 9 bases in between. CDR3 protein: CASALGQTQYF. The DNA for the CDR3 is TGTGCTAGTGCCCTGGGGCAGACCCAGTACTTC.

The V and J genes are TRBV28 and TRBJ2-3, with D possibly being TRBD2 (5 bases). Trimming removed 3 bases at V and 1 base at J, with 23 bases between. The CDR3 runs to 19 residues. In germline, CDR1 is MDHEN, CDR2 SYDVKM. This CDR3 reads CASSFPRGSPLVGTDTQYF. In nucleotides, the CDR3 is TGTGCCAGCAGTTTTCCGCGCGGGTCGCCGCTCGTGGGCACAGATACGCAGTATTTT.

The V gene is TRBV5-6, the J gene TRBJ2-4, with TRBD2 as a possible D gene (6 bases). Germline-derived CDR1 and CDR2 are SGHDT and YYEEEE. V lost 4 bases, J lost 2 bases, and 13 bases lay in between. This CDR3 has 15 amino acids. DNA for the CDR3: TGTGCCAGCAGCGCATATGGGGGGACCAAAAACATTCAGTACTTC. Protein product: CASSAYGGTKNIQYF.

The chain uses TRBV4-2 and TRBJ2-7, with TRBD1 matching over 9 bases. This CDR3 contains 15 residues. J gave up 2 bases and V 1 base, and 3 bases lay outside the gene matches. Germline-derived CDR1 and CDR2 are LGHNA and YNFKEQ. CDR3 sequence (DNA): TGTGCCAGCAGCCAAGTCCGGACAGGGGCCTACGAGCAGTACTTC. Translating it yields CASSQVRTGAYEQYF.

This clone was picked up a small number of times. The rearrangement joins TRBV4-1 to TRBJ1-3; D uncertain. CDR3 size: 15 residues. Germline V gene lookup returns CDR1 MGHRA and CDR2 YSYEKL. Trimming stripped 0 bases from V and 2 bases from J, with 8 bases between. CDR3 residues: CASSQEDGPGNTIYF. In nucleotides, the CDR3 is TGCGCCAGCAGCCAAGAGGACGGGCCTGGAAACACCATATATTTT.

The J gene is TRBJ1-5, the V gene TRBV6-5; a possible D gene is TRBD1 (5 bases). V shed 8 bases and J shed 6 bases, with 20 bases lying between them. This CDR3 contains 15 residues. Germline CDR1 is MNHEY and CDR2 is SVGAGI. CDR3 sequence reads: CASGGRGSGSQPQHF. As DNA, the CDR3 is TGTGCCAGCGGGGGACGGGGGTCCGGGAGTCAGCCCCAGCATTTT.

This clone appeared a single time. The V gene is TRBV27, the J gene TRBJ1-2; the D is unclear. CDR1 is MNHEY and CDR2 is SMNVEV in the germline V gene (reference sequence). The V end lost 6 bases, the J end lost 6 bases, and 14 bases lay between the germline ends. The CDR3 extends over 13 amino acids. The DNA for the CDR3 is TGTGCCAGCAGGAGGAACTCAGCCCATGGCTACACCTTC. Translating gives CASRRNSAHGYTF.

The chain uses TRBV27 and TRBJ2-7, with D perhaps TRBD2 (6 bases). The CDR3 contains 14 residues. Between the trimmed V and J ends, which lost 5 bases and 3 bases, there was a span of 14 bases. Looked up from germline, CDR1 is MNHEY and CDR2 is SMNVEV (reference sequence). The CDR3 coding sequence is TGTGCCAGCAGTAAGGGTAGCGGCGGCTACGAGCAGTACTTC. It is translated as CASSKGSGGYEQYF.

V and J are TRBV7-9 and TRBJ1-1, with D possibly matching TRBD1 (5 bases). Trimming removed 1 base from V and 3 bases from J, with 9 bases in between. The germline V gene has CDR1 SEHNR and CDR2 FQNEAQ (reference sequence). The CDR3 has 14 residues. CDR3 sequence reads: CASSLGQSYTEAFF. Written as DNA, the CDR3 is TGTGCCAGCAGCTTAGGACAGTCCTACACTGAAGCTTTCTTT.

V usage is TRBV4-1 and J usage is TRBJ1-5, with D tentatively TRBD1 (5 bases). CDR1 is MGHRA and CDR2 is YSYEKL in the germline V gene. V lost 1 base and J lost 5, with 15 bases in between. This CDR3 comprises 16 residues. The CDR3 is CASSQAPGIGDQPQHF. The CDR3 DNA is TGCGCCAGCAGCCAAGCTCCGGGAATAGGGGATCAGCCCCAGCATTTT.